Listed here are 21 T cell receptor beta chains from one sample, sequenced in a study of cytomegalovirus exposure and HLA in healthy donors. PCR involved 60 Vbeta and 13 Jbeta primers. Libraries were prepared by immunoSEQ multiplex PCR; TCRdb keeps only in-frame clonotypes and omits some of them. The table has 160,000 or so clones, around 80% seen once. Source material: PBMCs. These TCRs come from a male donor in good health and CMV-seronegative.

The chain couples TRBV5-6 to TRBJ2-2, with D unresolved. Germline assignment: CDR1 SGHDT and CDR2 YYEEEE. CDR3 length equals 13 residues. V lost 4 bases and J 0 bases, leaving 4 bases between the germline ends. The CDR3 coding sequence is TGTGCCAGCAGCCCTCCGAACACCGGGGAGCTGTTTTTT. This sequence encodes CASSPPNTGELFF.

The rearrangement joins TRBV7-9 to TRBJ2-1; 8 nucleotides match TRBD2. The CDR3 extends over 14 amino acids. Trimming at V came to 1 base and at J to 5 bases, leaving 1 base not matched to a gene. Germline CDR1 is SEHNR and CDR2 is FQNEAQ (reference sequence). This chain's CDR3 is CASSLDGRDNEQFF. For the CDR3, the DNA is TGTGCCAGCAGCTTAGACGGGAGGGACAATGAGCAGTTCTTC.

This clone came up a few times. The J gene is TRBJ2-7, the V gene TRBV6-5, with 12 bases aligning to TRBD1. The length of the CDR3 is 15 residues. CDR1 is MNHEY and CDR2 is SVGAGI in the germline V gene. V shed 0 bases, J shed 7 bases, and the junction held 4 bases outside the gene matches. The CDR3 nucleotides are TGTGCCAGCAGTTACTCGGGACAGGGGGCGGGGGAGCAGTACTTC. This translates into CASSYSGQGAGEQYF.

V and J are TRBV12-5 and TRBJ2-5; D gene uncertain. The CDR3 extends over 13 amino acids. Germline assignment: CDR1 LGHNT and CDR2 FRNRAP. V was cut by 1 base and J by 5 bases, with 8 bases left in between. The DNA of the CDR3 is TGTGCTAGTGGTTTGGCCCTGAGGGAGACCCAGTACTTC. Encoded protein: CASGLALRETQYF.

Here the CDR3 DNA reads TGTGCCAGCAGCCCCACAGGGAGAGGGGAGACCCAGTACTTC. It is translated as CASSPTGRGETQYF. This chain uses TRBV5-6 with TRBJ2-5; a possible D gene is TRBD1 (6 bases). CDR1 SGHDT and CDR2 YYEEEE come from the germline V gene. V lost 4 bases and J 5 bases, leaving 15 bases between the germline ends. The CDR3 contains 14 residues.

Written as DNA, the CDR3 is TGTGCCAGCAGTGACTGGCAACCCCAAGAGACCCAGTACTTC. Translated: CASSDWQPQETQYF. The chain uses TRBV25-1 and TRBJ2-5, with D unclear. V gave up 3 bases and J gave up 1 base, with 9 bases separating them. The CDR3 is 14 amino acids. Germline loops: CDR1 MGHDK, CDR2 SYGVNS.

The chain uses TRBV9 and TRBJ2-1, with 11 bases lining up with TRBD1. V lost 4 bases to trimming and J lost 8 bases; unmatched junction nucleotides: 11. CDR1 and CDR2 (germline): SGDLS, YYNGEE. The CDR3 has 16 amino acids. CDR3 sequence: CASSLRTGGLTDEQFF. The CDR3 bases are TGTGCCAGCAGCCTACGGACAGGGGGCTTAACCGATGAGCAGTTCTTC. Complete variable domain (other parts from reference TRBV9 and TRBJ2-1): DSGVTQTPKHLITATGQRVTLRCSPRSGDLSVYWYQQSLDQGLQFLIQYYNGEERAKGNILERFSAQQFPDLHSELNLSSLELGDSALYFCASSLRTGGLTDEQFFGPGTRLTVL.

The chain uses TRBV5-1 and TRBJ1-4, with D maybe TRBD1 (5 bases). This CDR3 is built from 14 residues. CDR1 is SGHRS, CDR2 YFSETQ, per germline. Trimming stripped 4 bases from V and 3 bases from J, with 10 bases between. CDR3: CASSAGGANEKLFF. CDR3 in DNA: TGCGCCAGCAGCGCCGGGGGGGCTAATGAAAAACTGTTTTTT.

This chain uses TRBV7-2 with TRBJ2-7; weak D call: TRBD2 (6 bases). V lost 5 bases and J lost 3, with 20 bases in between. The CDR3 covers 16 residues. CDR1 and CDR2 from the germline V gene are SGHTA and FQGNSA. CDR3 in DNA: TGTGCCAGCAGCCCAGTAGCTGGACGGAGGGGCTACGAGCAGTACTTC. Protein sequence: CASSPVAGRRGYEQYF.

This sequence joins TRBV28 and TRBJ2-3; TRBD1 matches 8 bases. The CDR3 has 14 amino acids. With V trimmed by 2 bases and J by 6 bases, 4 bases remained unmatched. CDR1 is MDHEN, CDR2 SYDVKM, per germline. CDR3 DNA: TGTGCCAGCAGTTTACCGACAGGGGAGGATACGCAGTATTTT. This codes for CASSLPTGEDTQYF.

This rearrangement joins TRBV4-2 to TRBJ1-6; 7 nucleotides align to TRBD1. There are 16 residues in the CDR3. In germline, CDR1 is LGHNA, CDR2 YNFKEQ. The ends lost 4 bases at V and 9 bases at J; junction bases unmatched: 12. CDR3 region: CASSPTGQNSFSPLHF. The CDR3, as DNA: TGTGCCAGCAGCCCTACGGGACAGAATTCCTTTTCACCCCTCCACTTT.

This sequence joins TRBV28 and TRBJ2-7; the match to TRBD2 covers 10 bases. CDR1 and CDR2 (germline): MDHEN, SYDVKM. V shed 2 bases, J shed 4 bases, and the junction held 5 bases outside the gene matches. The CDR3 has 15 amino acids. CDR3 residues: CASSLASGRRYEQYF. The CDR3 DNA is TGTGCCAGCAGTTTAGCTAGCGGGAGACGGTACGAGCAGTACTTC.

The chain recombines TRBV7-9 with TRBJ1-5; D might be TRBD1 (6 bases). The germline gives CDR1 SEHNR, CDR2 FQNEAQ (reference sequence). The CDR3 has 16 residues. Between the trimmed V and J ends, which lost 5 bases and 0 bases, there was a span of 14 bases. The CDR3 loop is CASSRGGDYSNQPQHF. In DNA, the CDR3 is TGTGCCAGCAGCCGAGGGGGGGACTATAGCAATCAGCCCCAGCATTTT.

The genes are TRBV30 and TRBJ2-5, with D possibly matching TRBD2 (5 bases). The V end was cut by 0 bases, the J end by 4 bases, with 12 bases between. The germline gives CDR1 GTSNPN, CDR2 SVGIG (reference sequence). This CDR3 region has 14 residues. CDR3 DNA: TGTGCCTGGAGTGTACTAGGTGTTCGAGAGACCCAGTACTTC. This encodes CAWSVLGVRETQYF.

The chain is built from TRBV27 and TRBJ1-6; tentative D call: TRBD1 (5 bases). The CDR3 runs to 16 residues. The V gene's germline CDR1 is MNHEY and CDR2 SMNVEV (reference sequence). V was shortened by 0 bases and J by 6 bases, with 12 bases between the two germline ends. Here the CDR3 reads CASSLSGGAPNSPLHF. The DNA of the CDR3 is TGTGCCAGCAGTTTATCGGGAGGGGCTCCTAATTCACCCCTCCACTTT.

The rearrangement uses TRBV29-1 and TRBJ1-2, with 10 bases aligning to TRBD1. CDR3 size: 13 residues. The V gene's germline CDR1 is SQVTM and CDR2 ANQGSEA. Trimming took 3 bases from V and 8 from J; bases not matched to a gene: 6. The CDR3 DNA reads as TGCAGCGTTGATAGGGACAGGGGAGGCGGCTACACCTTC. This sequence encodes CSVDRDRGGGYTF.

The CDR3 here is CASSLMAGTSGSPGELFF. DNA for the CDR3: TGTGCCAGCAGCTTAATGGCCGGGACTAGCGGGAGCCCCGGGGAGCTGTTTTTT. V usage is TRBV7-3 and J usage is TRBJ2-2; 14 bases match TRBD2. With V trimmed by 1 base and J by 6 bases, 7 bases remained unmatched. This CDR3 comprises 18 residues. CDR1 and CDR2 from the germline V gene are SGHTA and FQGTGA.

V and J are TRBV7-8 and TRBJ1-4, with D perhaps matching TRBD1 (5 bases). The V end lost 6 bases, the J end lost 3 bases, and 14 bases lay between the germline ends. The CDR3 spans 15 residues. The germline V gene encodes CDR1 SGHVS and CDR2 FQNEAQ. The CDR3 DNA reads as TGTGCCAGCAGACCTAGGGGTTCGTCTAATGAAAAACTGTTTTTT. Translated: CASRPRGSSNEKLFF.

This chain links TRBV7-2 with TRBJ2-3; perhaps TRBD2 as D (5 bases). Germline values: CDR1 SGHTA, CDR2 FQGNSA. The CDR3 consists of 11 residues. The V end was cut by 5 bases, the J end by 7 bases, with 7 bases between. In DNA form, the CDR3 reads TGTGCCAGCAGCCCCGGGAATACGCAGTATTTT. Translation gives CASSPGNTQYF.

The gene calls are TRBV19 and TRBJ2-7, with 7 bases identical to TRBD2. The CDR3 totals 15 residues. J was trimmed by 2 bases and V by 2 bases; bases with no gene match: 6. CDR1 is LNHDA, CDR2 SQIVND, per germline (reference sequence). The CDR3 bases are TGTGCCAGTAGTATAAGCGGGGAGGGGACCTACGAGCAGTACTTC. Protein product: CASSISGEGTYEQYF.

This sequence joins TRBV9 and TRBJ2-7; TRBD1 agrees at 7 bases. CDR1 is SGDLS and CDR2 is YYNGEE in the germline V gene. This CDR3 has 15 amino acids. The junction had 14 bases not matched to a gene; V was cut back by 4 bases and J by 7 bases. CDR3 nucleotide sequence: TGTGCCAGCAGCCCCCGCGACAGGGTCTTTGGAGAGCAGTACTTC. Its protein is CASSPRDRVFGEQYF.